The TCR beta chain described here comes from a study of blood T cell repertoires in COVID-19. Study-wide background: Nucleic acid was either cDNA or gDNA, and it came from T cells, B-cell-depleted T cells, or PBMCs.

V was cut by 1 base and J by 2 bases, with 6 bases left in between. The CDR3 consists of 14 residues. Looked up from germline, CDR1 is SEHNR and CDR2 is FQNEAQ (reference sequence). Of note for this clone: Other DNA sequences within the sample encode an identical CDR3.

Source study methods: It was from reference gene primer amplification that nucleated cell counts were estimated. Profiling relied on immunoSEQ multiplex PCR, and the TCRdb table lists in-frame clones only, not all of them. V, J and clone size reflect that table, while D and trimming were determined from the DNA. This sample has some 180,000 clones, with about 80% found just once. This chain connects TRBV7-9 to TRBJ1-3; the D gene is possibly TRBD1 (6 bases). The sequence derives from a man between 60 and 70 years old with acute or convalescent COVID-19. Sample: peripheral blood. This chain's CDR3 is CASSLDRAGNTIYF. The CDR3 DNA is TGTGCCAGCAGCTTAGACAGGGCTGGAAACACCATATATTTT.